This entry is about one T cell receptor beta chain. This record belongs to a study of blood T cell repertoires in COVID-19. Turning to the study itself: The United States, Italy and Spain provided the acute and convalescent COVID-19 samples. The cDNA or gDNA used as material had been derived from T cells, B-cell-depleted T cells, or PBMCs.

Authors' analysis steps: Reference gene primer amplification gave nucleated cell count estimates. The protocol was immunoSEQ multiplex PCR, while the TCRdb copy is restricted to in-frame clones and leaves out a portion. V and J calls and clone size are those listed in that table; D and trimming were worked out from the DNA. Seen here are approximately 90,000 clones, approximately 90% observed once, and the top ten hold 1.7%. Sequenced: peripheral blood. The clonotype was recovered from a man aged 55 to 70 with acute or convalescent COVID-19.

CDR3 DNA sequence: TGTGCCAGCAGGGACAGGGTCCCCAACTATGGCTACACCTTC. It codes for CASRDRVPNYGYTF. This chain uses TRBV28 with TRBJ1-2, with 8 nucleotides matching TRBD1. V lost 6 bases, J lost 2 bases, and 5 bases stayed unmatched. The germline CDR1 and CDR2 sequences are MDHEN and SYDVKM. The CDR3 totals 14 residues.